The 12 T cell receptor beta chains reported below all come from one sample, sequenced in a study of blood T cell repertoires in COVID-19. The repertoire was sequenced with immunoSEQ multiplex PCR; TCRdb's copy has only in-frame clones and lacks some. The sample has about 480,000 clones, approximately 90% seen once. Sequences were obtained from PBMCs or T cells enriched from blood (not recorded which). The receptors derive from a woman aged 18 to 35 with acute COVID-19.

The genes are TRBV24-1 and TRBJ1-5; a possible D gene is TRBD1 (5 bases). The length of the CDR3 is 15 residues. CDR1 KGHDR and CDR2 SFDVKD come from the germline V gene. V lost 9 bases to trimming and J lost 0 bases, with 14 bases between them. CDR3 region: CATRAGGDSNQPQHF. For the CDR3, the DNA is TGTGCCACCCGGGCAGGAGGGGATAGCAATCAGCCCCAGCATTTT.

Remarks on this clone: Other nucleotide sequences from this sample produce the same CDR3. This chain joins TRBV19 and TRBJ1-5; D not resolved. Germline CDR1 reads LNHDA; CDR2 reads SQIVND (reference sequence). The CDR3 length is 12 residues. The V gene lost 7 bases and the J gene lost 2 bases, with 6 bases spanning the gap. Here the CDR3 DNA reads TGTGCCAGTACAGGTGGCAATCAGCCCCAGCATTTT. Its protein is CASTGGNQPQHF. Combining the CDR3 with reference TRBV19 and TRBJ1-5 gives the whole variable domain DGGITQSPKYLFRKEGQNVTLSCEQNLNHDAMYWYRQDPGQGLRLIYYSQIVNDFQKGDIAEGYSVSREKKESFPLTVTSAQKNPTAFYLCASTGGNQPQHFGDGTRLSIL.

The chain recombines TRBV2 with TRBJ2-1; 9 bases are a match to TRBD2. Germline-derived CDR1 and CDR2 are SNHLY and FYNNEI. The V gene end was trimmed by 5 bases and the J gene end by 10 bases; junction bases not matched to a gene: 12. CDR3 length: 15 residues. The CDR3 protein is CASSSRGGDLREQFF. DNA for the CDR3: TGTGCCAGCAGTTCGCGGGGGGGCGATCTTCGAGAGCAGTTCTTC.

This sequence joins TRBV11-2 and TRBJ1-3, with TRBD1 as a possible D gene (6 bases). CDR3 size: 13 residues. Trimming removed 3 bases at V and 6 bases at J, with 9 bases between. Looked up from germline, CDR1 is SGHAT and CDR2 is FQNNGV. In DNA form, the CDR3 reads TGTGCCAGCAGCTTGGGACACGAAAACACCATATATTTT. Its translation is CASSLGHENTIYF.

This chain connects TRBV18 to TRBJ1-5, with 7 positions matching TRBD1. The trim removed 0 bases at V and 4 bases at J, leaving 6 bases unmatched. This CDR3 comprises 16 residues. The germline CDR1 and CDR2 sequences are KGHSH and LQKENI. In DNA form, the CDR3 reads TGTGCCAGCTCACCACCGGGGACAGTAGGAAATCAGCCCCAGCATTTT. Protein: CASSPPGTVGNQPQHF.

The chain has TRBV6-2 or TRBV6-3 and TRBJ2-7, with 12 positions matching TRBD2. The CDR3 loop spans 16 amino acids. Germline values: CDR1 MNHEY, CDR2 SVGEGT. The V and J ends lost 6 bases and 5 bases, in that order; junction bases with no gene match: 11. The CDR3 DNA reads as TGTGCCAGCAGGCCTGGACTAGCGGGGTCGCAGGACGAGCAGTACTTC. It codes for CASRPGLAGSQDEQYF.

The chain employs TRBV10-1 and TRBJ2-1, with 11 bases matching TRBD2. In germline, CDR1 is WNHNN, CDR2 SYGVQD (reference sequence). The CDR3 loop spans 15 amino acids. V lost 5 bases, J lost 6 bases, and 6 bases stayed unmatched. CDR3 sequence reads: CASSPLAGGGNEQFF. The CDR3 region has the DNA TGCGCCAGCAGTCCCCTAGCGGGGGGCGGCAATGAGCAGTTCTTC.

The chain joins TRBV2 to TRBJ2-7; 8 bases line up with TRBD1. J was trimmed by 0 bases and V by 7 bases; bases with no gene match: 5. There are 14 residues in the CDR3. CDR1 is SNHLY, CDR2 FYNNEI, per germline. As DNA, the CDR3 is TGTGCCAGCATACCCGACAGGGGCTCCTACGAGCAGTACTTC. It translates to CASIPDRGSYEQYF.

The chain is built from TRBV19 and TRBJ1-2; 10 nucleotides align to TRBD1. This CDR3 region has 15 residues. Looked up from germline, CDR1 is LNHDA and CDR2 is SQIVND (reference sequence). V lost 9 bases to trimming and J lost 6 bases; unmatched junction nucleotides: 13. The CDR3 loop is CARKHKTGGVHGYTF. DNA of the CDR3: TGTGCCAGAAAGCATAAGACAGGGGGCGTCCATGGCTACACCTTC.

This clone was observed a few times. The CDR3 nucleotides read TGTGCCAGCAGCGCTCCGGGAGGAGCAGGGTCACCCCTCCACTTT. It encodes CASSAPGGAGSPLHF. The chain uses TRBV9 and TRBJ1-6, with D perhaps TRBD1 (5 bases). Trimming left V 3 bases short and J 10 bases short, with 17 bases between. The CDR3 totals 15 residues. Germline CDR1 is SGDLS and CDR2 is YYNGEE.

The chain carries TRBV2 and TRBJ1-5; D is unresolved. V was trimmed by 6 bases and J by 1 base, leaving 7 bases between them. The length of the CDR3 is 13 residues. Germline V gives CDR1 SNHLY, CDR2 FYNNEI. In DNA, the CDR3 is TGTGCCAGCAGCTCAGAAAGCAATCAGCCCCAGCATTTT. Protein product: CASSSESNQPQHF.

The rearrangement uses TRBV6-4 and TRBJ2-2; 8 nucleotides agree with TRBD1. The CDR3 length is 15 residues. V was pared by 5 bases and J by 5 bases, with 7 bases of the junction left unmatched. Per the germline V gene, CDR1 is MRHNA and CDR2 is SNTAGT. This chain's CDR3 is CASSQQGDGTGELFF. Here the CDR3 DNA reads TGTGCCAGCAGTCAACAGGGGGATGGAACCGGGGAGCTGTTTTTT.